The 17 T cell receptor beta chains below come from one sample, sequenced in a study of shared clonotypes between healthy human individuals. This table comes from immunoSEQ multiplex PCR, and its TCRdb copy is limited to in-frame clones, with some not included. The data contain a few million clones, about 92% of them seen just once; the ten biggest clones take up roughly 0.36%. Sequenced input: naive CD4+ T cells from PBMCs. The subset here: CD45RA+ positively selected. Receptor source: a man between 18 and 29 years old in good health. Some clones in this sample may be carry-over from other donors' samples.

This chain connects TRBV5-1 to TRBJ2-7, with D possibly TRBD1 on 8 matching bases. CDR1 is SGHRS and CDR2 is YFSETQ in the germline V gene. V dropped 0 bases and J dropped 5 bases, with 18 bases sitting between them. This CDR3 spans 16 amino acids. CDR3 in amino acids: CASSLAFGQGGNEQYF. Here the CDR3 DNA reads TGCGCCAGCAGCTTGGCCTTCGGACAGGGAGGGAACGAGCAGTACTTC.

The V gene is TRBV19, the J gene TRBJ1-1, with TRBD1 as a possible D gene (5 bases). The CDR3 has 13 amino acids. From germline, CDR1 is LNHDA and CDR2 SQIVND (reference sequence). The ends were cut back, 5 bases at V and 1 base at J, with 8 bases in the middle. CDR3 bases: TGTGCCAGTAGTGTCGGGGGGAACACTGAAGCTTTCTTT. Protein: CASSVGGNTEAFF. Looking up the rest from reference TRBV19 and TRBJ1-1 gives the full variable domain: DGGITQSPKYLFRKEGQNVTLSCEQNLNHDAMYWYRQDPGQGLRLIYYSQIVNDFQKGDIAEGYSVSREKKESFPLTVTSAQKNPTAFYLCASSVGGNTEAFFGQGTRLTVV.

This chain's CDR3 is CASSLGGGGTNYGYTF. The DNA of the CDR3 is TGTGCCAGCAGCTTGGGAGGGGGCGGAACTAACTATGGCTACACCTTC. This chain connects TRBV5-4 to TRBJ1-2, with 7 bases fitting TRBD1. The CDR3 has 16 amino acids. The J segment lost 0 bases and the V segment lost 0 bases, leaving 5 bases of the junction unmatched. The germline V gene encodes CDR1 SGHNT and CDR2 YYREEE (reference sequence). Together with reference TRBV5-4 and TRBJ1-2, the CDR3 gives the full variable domain: ETGVTQSPTHLIKTRGQQVTLRCSSQSGHNTVSWYQQALGQGPQFIFQYYREEENGRGNFPPRFSGLQFPNYSSELNVNALELDDSALYLCASSLGGGGTNYGYTFGSGTRLTVV.

V is TRBV19 and J is TRBJ1-1, with D tentatively TRBD1 (6 bases). The CDR3 contains 15 residues. Trimming pared 6 bases from V and 1 base from J, leaving 15 bases between. The germline gives CDR1 LNHDA, CDR2 SQIVND (reference sequence). CDR3 protein: CASRRSPGQNTEAFF. CDR3 nucleotide sequence: TGTGCCAGTAGAAGGAGCCCGGGACAGAACACTGAAGCTTTCTTT.

This clone has just one count. The genes are TRBV18 and TRBJ2-7; weak D call: TRBD2 (6 bases). Germline values: CDR1 KGHSH, CDR2 LQKENI. CDR3 length equals 14 residues. V was shortened by 3 bases and J by 3 bases, with 12 bases between the two germline ends. The CDR3 nucleotides read TGTGCCAGCTCACCGCCTAGCGCTAACTACGAGCAGTACTTC. It specifies CASSPPSANYEQYF.

This chain's CDR3 is CASSLTSGREELFF. Written as DNA, the CDR3 is TGCGCCAGCAGCTTGACTAGCGGGAGGGAGGAGCTGTTTTTT. The V gene is TRBV5-1, the J gene TRBJ2-2; 13 positions agree with TRBD2. There are 14 residues in the CDR3. V lost 1 base to trimming and J lost 10 bases; unmatched junction nucleotides: 1. The germline V gene encodes CDR1 SGHRS and CDR2 YFSETQ.

The chain couples TRBV10-3 to TRBJ2-3, with D tentatively TRBD2 (6 bases). Trimming cost V 11 bases and J 10 bases, with 25 bases left between them. Looked up from germline, CDR1 is ENHRY and CDR2 is SYGVKD. CDR3 size: 14 residues. CDR3 in DNA: TGTGCCTCCGGAGGGGATAGCGCAGAGGATGCGCAGTATTTT. Protein sequence: CASGGDSAEDAQYF.

The chain employs TRBV7-2 and TRBJ1-4, with TRBD1 identical over 9 bases. The CDR3 is 14 residues long. After removal of 7 bases from V and 7 bases from J, the junction contained 7 bases not matched to a gene. Germline V gene sequence: CDR1 SGHTA, CDR2 FQGNSA. Here the CDR3 reads CASTKETGGEKLFF. The CDR3 coding sequence is TGTGCCAGCACTAAGGAGACAGGGGGTGAAAAACTGTTTTTT.

This chain connects TRBV5-1 to TRBJ2-1; TRBD2 might be the D (6 bases). The CDR3 has 14 amino acids. The V and J ends lost 10 bases and 8 bases respectively, with 22 bases between them. Germline CDR1 reads SGHRS; CDR2 reads YFSETQ. The CDR3: CAGGSGGPGDEQFF. The CDR3 DNA reads as TGCGCCGGGGGGAGCGGCGGTCCCGGGGATGAGCAGTTCTTC.

The CDR3 spells CASSPAGGVDGELFF. Written as DNA, the CDR3 is TGTGCCAGCTCACCAGCAGGGGGCGTCGACGGGGAGCTGTTTTTT. This chain links TRBV18 with TRBJ2-2; TRBD1 agrees at 8 bases. Germline V gene sequence: CDR1 KGHSH, CDR2 LQKENI. CDR3 length: 15 amino acids. V dropped 2 bases and J dropped 7; count of bases not matched to a gene: 6.

The chain employs TRBV7-2 and TRBJ2-7, with no clear D. This CDR3 has 13 amino acids. V was clipped by 2 bases and J by 2 bases, with 7 bases between them. Germline CDR1 and CDR2: SGHTA and FQGNSA. CDR3 protein: CASSLRSAYEQYF. The DNA of the CDR3 is TGTGCCAGCAGCTTAAGGTCAGCCTACGAGCAGTACTTC.

Only a few counts were recorded for this clone. The rearrangement joins TRBV28 to TRBJ1-1; 8 bases are shared with TRBD1. Germline V lookup: CDR1 MDHEN, CDR2 SYDVKM. Trimming cost V 5 bases and J 8 bases; bases outside gene matches: 4. The CDR3 is 12 amino acids. CDR3 nucleotide sequence: TGTGCCAGCAGTACACGGACAGGGGAAGCTTTCTTT. This gives the protein CASSTRTGEAFF.

The chain employs TRBV7-9 and TRBJ2-3, with D tentatively TRBD1 or TRBD2 (5 bases each). The CDR3 is 12 amino acids. Germline CDR1 SEHNR, CDR2 FQNEAQ (reference sequence). Trimming took 5 bases from V and 7 from J, leaving 10 bases between them. The CDR3, as DNA: TGTGCCAGCAGCCGCAGGGAGAATACGCAGTATTTT. Translating it yields CASSRRENTQYF.

The chain is built from TRBV18 and TRBJ2-5; unclear D gene. V was cut by 3 bases and J by 7 bases, with 18 bases left in between. The CDR3 runs to 15 residues. From germline, CDR1 is KGHSH and CDR2 LQKENI. The chain's CDR3 is CASSPLSDREVTQYF. The CDR3 DNA reads as TGTGCCAGCTCACCCCTATCCGACCGTGAAGTGACCCAGTACTTC.

The chain joins TRBV9 to TRBJ2-7; the D gene is possibly TRBD2 (6 bases). The germline CDR1 and CDR2 sequences are SGDLS and YYNGEE. The germline V and J ends were trimmed by 4 bases and 3 bases, with 20 bases remaining between them. The CDR3 is made up of 16 amino acids. The CDR3 bases are TGTGCCAGCAGCTCCCCAGGAGGACTACCGGTCTACGAGCAGTACTTC. Residues: CASSSPGGLPVYEQYF.

The chain recombines TRBV9 with TRBJ2-5, with 8 bases lining up with TRBD1. V shed 0 bases, J shed 4 bases, and the junction held 8 bases outside the gene matches. CDR3 length equals 16 residues. Germline V CDR1 and CDR2: SGDLS, YYNGEE. Written as DNA, the CDR3 is TGTGCCAGCAGCGTAGTAGGGGGACAGGCGGGAGAGACCCAGTACTTC. This encodes CASSVVGGQAGETQYF.

The chain is built from TRBV6-1 and TRBJ1-2, with a weak D call TRBD1 (5 bases). Germline-derived CDR1 and CDR2 are MNHNS and SASEGT. The CDR3 sequence is 14 residues long. Trimming removed 4 bases at V and 4 bases at J, with 13 bases between. CDR3 coding DNA: TGTGCCAGCAGTGTTAGGGGACTTATCTATGGCTACACCTTC. Translation: CASSVRGLIYGYTF.